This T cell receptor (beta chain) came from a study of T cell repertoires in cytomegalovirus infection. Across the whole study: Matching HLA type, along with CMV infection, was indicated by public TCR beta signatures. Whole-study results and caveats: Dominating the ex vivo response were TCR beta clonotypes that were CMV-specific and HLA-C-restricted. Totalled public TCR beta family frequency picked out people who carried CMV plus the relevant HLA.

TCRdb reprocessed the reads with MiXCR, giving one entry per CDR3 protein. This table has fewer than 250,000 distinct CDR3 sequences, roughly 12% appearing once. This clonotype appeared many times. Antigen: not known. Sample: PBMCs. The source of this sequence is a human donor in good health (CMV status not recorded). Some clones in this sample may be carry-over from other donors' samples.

CDR3: CASSLVGTGNTEAFF. For the CDR3, the DNA is TGTGCCAGCAGCTTAGTAGGGACTGGGAACACTGAAGCTTTCTTT. The chain combines TRBV7-2 with TRBJ1-1, with D possibly TRBD1 on 5 matching bases. Germline lookup yields CDR1 SGHTA and CDR2 FQGNSA. Trimming took off 1 base at V and 1 base at J, with 10 bases between the two ends. This CDR3 comprises 15 residues.